These 14 T cell receptor beta chains were sequenced from one sample in a study of shared clonotypes between healthy human individuals (dated by TCRdb to about 2020). The library was generated by the immunoSEQ multiplex PCR assay. TCRdb provides this immuneACCESS table in a form limited to in-frame rearrangements. Some clones are lacking; in checked studies, under half of them reflect an unresolved V gene, and why the rest are absent is not known. The sample data list about 580,000 clones, and about 98% of these were observed just once. The top ten constitute 0.25% to 0.35% of the sample. CD8 naive samples consisted of CD45RO-negative cells that were positively selected for CCR7, yielding a CD45RA+CCR7+ population without TemRA cells. Sequenced: naive CD8+ T cells sorted from blood. The intended sense of this specimen's cell subset or site label: CD45RA+CCR7+. The receptors come from a man between 25 and 39 years old in good health.

The chain couples TRBV11-2 to TRBJ2-3; D ambiguous. Germline lookup yields CDR1 SGHAT and CDR2 FQNNGV. With 5 bases removed from V and 8 bases from J, the gap between germline ends came to 11 bases. The CDR3 spans 12 residues. The CDR3 here is CASSDLMPTQYF. For the CDR3, the DNA is TGTGCCAGCAGCGACCTAATGCCTACGCAGTATTTT.

This clone was picked up one time. At the DNA level, this CDR3 is encoded by other sequences in the same sample as well. The rearrangement links TRBV27 to TRBJ2-3; the D gene is possibly TRBD2 (5 bases). This CDR3 is built from 14 residues. Germline V gene data show CDR1 as MNHEY and CDR2 as SMNVEV (reference sequence). V lost 5 bases to trimming and J lost 0 bases, with 9 bases between them. The CDR3 DNA is TGTGCCAGCAGTCGAGGGTTGAGCACAGATACGCAGTATTTT. Protein sequence: CASSRGLSTDTQYF.

The chain recombines TRBV11-2 with TRBJ2-1; possible D gene TRBD1, 5 bases. There are 18 residues in the CDR3. In germline, CDR1 is SGHAT, CDR2 FQNNGV. V lost 5 bases and J lost 4, with 24 bases in between. DNA for the CDR3: TGTGCCAGCAGCACAATTCGTCGCTCCAGGGCGGAGTACAATGAGCAGTTCTTC. Translating it yields CASSTIRRSRAEYNEQFF.

The V call is TRBV7-8, the J call TRBJ1-2; 7 nucleotides match TRBD1. Germline lookup yields CDR1 SGHVS and CDR2 FQNEAQ. Losses at the gene ends were 5 bases for V and 1 base for J; bases not matched to a gene: 13. The CDR3 contains 17 residues. The CDR3 is CASSARDSPYYNYGYTF. CDR3 DNA sequence: TGTGCCAGCAGCGCCAGGGACAGCCCCTACTATAACTATGGCTACACCTTC.

The rearrangement joins TRBV11-2 to TRBJ2-7; 8 nucleotides agree with TRBD1. V trimming: 1 base; J trimming: 1 base; junction bases outside the gene matches: 6. From germline, CDR1 is SGHAT and CDR2 FQNNGV. The CDR3 contains 16 residues. The CDR3 sequence: CASSLAPQGVSYEQYF. The CDR3 DNA follows: TGTGCCAGCAGCTTAGCCCCACAGGGGGTATCCTACGAGCAGTACTTC.

This chain uses TRBV29-1 with TRBJ1-1; D may be TRBD1 (6 bases). V lost 0 bases to trimming and J lost 12 bases, with 11 bases between them. The CDR3 covers 11 residues. The germline V gene has CDR1 SQVTM and CDR2 ANQGSEA. CDR3 amino acids: CSVEDLTGPFF. The CDR3 DNA reads as TGCAGCGTTGAAGATCTCACAGGGCCTTTCTTT.

This clone was counted between two and nine times. The chain combines TRBV5-1 with TRBJ1-2; a weak D match, TRBD1 (5 bases). V was cut by 2 bases and J by 8 bases, with 16 bases left in between. This CDR3 is 14 amino acids long. Per germline, CDR1 SGHRS and CDR2 YFSETQ. The CDR3: CASSLGTDSVGYTF. Written as DNA, the CDR3 is TGCGCCAGCAGCTTAGGGACGGACTCCGTGGGCTACACCTTC.

The CDR3 DNA sequence: TGCGCCAGCAGGGAGGGCGAGGAACTCAATGAGCAGTTCTTC. Its translation is CASREGEELNEQFF. The chain joins TRBV4-1 to TRBJ2-1; D is perhaps TRBD2 (6 bases). V lost 6 bases, J lost 6 bases, and 15 bases lay in between. CDR3 size: 14 residues. Germline CDR1 reads MGHRA; CDR2 reads YSYEKL.

The J gene is TRBJ2-3, the V gene TRBV10-1; either TRBD1 or TRBD2 may supply D (5 bases each). Germline CDR1 reads WNHNN; CDR2 reads SYGVQD (reference sequence). CDR3 length: 18 residues. Trimming shortened V by 6 bases and J by 2 bases, and 24 bases separated the two germline ends. The CDR3 nucleotides are TGCGCCAGCAGGCCTTTAACGGGACCCCGATCTTCCACAGATACGCAGTATTTT. As protein: CASRPLTGPRSSTDTQYF.

This clone came up once. This chain connects TRBV25-1 to TRBJ1-2; 7 bases fit TRBD1. V gave up 4 bases and J gave up 4 bases; unmatched junction bases: 6. Germline values: CDR1 MGHDK, CDR2 SYGVNS. CDR3 size: 14 residues. This CDR3 is CASSVDREGYGYTF. Here the CDR3 DNA reads TGTGCCAGCAGTGTTGACAGGGAGGGCTATGGCTACACCTTC.

As for this clone: This CDR3 is also generated by other DNA sequences in the sample. The chain is built from TRBV27 and TRBJ2-7; 13 nucleotides align to TRBD2. The CDR3 has 15 amino acids. CDR1 and CDR2 from the germline V gene are MNHEY and SMNVEV (reference sequence). After removal of 6 bases from V and 2 bases from J, the junction contained 4 bases not matched to a gene. The CDR3 sequence is CASSPGTSGTYEQYF. CDR3 nucleotide sequence: TGTGCCAGCAGCCCGGGGACTAGCGGGACCTACGAGCAGTACTTC.

V gene TRBV6-6 combines with J gene TRBJ2-6; D possibly matches TRBD1 or TRBD2 (5 bases each). This CDR3 is 15 amino acids long. Germline values: CDR1 MNHNY, CDR2 SVGAGI (reference sequence). Trimming pared 8 bases from V and 0 bases from J, leaving 11 bases between. The CDR3 DNA follows: TGTGCCAGCCGAGGGACGGTCTCTGGGGCCAACGTCCTGACTTTC. Translated: CASRGTVSGANVLTF.

Regarding this clone: Other DNA sequences within the sample encode an identical CDR3. This sequence joins TRBV7-9 and TRBJ2-7; D gene uncertain. Germline V gene sequence: CDR1 SEHNR, CDR2 FQNEAQ (reference sequence). This CDR3 has 13 amino acids. Between the trimmed V and J ends, which lost 3 bases and 0 bases, there was a span of 6 bases. The CDR3 DNA reads as TGTGCCAGCAGCTTTCCCAGCTCCTACGAGCAGTACTTC. This gives the protein CASSFPSSYEQYF.

V is TRBV6-1 and J is TRBJ1-3; no clear D. From germline, CDR1 is MNHNS and CDR2 SASEGT. The CDR3 runs 13 residues. Between the trimmed V and J ends, which lost 3 bases and 4 bases, there was a span of 7 bases. CDR3 nucleotide sequence: TGTGCCAGCAGTGAGGCCAGCGGAAACACCATATATTTT. Its protein is CASSEASGNTIYF.